The 3 T cell receptor beta chains below come from one sample, sequenced in a study of cytomegalovirus exposure and HLA in healthy donors (dated by TCRdb to between 2016 and 2019). Receptor amplification or capture employed the immunoSEQ multiplex PCR assay. The multiplex PCR relied on a mix of 60 forward primers for TCR Vbeta segments and 13 reverse primers for TCR Jbeta segments. Imported from immuneACCESS, the table was reduced by TCRdb to in-frame sequences with V and J called. These copies leave out some clones; in studies compared against another copy, an unresolved V gene accounts for under half, and the cause of the remainder is not known. Here the sample has fewer than 140,000 clones; over 55% occur a single time. The ten largest account for 2.5% to 3.5% of the sample. The sequencing input was PBMCs. Source of these receptors: a female donor in good health and CMV-seronegative.

The chain couples TRBV7-8 to TRBJ2-1, with TRBD2 identical over 11 bases. The CDR3 has 19 amino acids. Germline V CDR1 and CDR2: SGHVS, FQNEAQ. The ends lost 4 bases at V and 2 bases at J; junction bases unmatched: 13. Here the CDR3 DNA reads TGTGCCAGCAGCTGGCTGGGGACTAGCGGAACCCAGCCCTACAATGAGCAGTTCTTC. Amino acids: CASSWLGTSGTQPYNEQFF.

This chain connects TRBV7-6 to TRBJ2-5, with TRBD2 matching over 11 bases. V lost 0 bases, J lost 4 bases, and 1 base stayed unmatched. The CDR3 is 15 residues long. In germline, CDR1 is SGHVS, CDR2 FNYEAQ. In nucleotides, the CDR3 is TGTGCCAGCAGCTTAGCCGGACTAGCGGGAGAGACCCAGTACTTC. It is translated as CASSLAGLAGETQYF.

J is TRBJ2-1 and V is TRBV7-2, with 9 bases aligning to TRBD2. V lost 0 bases to trimming and J lost 7 bases; unmatched junction nucleotides: 7. Germline CDR1 is SGHTA and CDR2 is FQGNSA. The CDR3 sequence is 16 residues long. The CDR3, as DNA: TGTGCCAGCAGCTTAGCCCGGACTAGCGCGAAAAATGAGCAGTTCTTC. Residues: CASSLARTSAKNEQFF.